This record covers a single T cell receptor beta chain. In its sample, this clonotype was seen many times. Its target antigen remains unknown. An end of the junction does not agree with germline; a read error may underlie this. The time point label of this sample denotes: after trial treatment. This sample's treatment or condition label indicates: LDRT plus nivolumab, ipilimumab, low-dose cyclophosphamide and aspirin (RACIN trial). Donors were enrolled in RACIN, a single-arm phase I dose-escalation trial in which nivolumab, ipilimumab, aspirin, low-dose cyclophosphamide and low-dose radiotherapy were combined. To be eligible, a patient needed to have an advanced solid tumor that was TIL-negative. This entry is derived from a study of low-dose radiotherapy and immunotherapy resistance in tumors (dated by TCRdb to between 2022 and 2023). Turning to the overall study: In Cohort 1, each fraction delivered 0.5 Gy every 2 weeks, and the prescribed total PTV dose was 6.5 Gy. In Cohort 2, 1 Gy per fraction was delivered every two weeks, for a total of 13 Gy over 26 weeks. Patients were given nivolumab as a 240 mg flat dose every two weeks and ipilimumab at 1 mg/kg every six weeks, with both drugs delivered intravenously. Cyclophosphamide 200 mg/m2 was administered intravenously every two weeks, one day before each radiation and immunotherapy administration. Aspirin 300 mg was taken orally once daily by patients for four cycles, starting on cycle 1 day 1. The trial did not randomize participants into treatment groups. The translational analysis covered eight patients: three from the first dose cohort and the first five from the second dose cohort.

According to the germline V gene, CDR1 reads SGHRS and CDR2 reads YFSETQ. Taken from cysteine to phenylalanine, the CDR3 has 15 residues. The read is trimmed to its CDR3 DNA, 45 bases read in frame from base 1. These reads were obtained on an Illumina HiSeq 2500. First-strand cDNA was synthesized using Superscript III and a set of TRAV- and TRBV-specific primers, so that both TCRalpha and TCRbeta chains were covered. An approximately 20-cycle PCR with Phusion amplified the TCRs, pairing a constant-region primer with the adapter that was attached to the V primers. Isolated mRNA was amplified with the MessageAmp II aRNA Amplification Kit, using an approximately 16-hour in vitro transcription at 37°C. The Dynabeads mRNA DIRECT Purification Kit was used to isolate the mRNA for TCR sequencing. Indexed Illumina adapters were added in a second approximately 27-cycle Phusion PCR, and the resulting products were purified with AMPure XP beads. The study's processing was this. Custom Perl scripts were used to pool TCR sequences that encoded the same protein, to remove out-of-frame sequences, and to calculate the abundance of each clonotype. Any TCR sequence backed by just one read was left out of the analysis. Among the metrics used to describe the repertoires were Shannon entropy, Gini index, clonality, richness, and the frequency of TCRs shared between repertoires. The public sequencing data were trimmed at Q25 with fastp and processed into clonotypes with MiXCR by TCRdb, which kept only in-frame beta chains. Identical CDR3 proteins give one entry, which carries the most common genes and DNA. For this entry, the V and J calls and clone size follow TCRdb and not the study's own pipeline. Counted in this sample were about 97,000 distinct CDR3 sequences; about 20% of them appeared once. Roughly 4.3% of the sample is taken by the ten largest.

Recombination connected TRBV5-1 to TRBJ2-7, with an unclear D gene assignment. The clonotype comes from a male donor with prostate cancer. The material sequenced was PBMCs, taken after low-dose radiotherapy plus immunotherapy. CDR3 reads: CASSPKSARIYEQYF. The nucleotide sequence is TGCGCCAGCAGCCCTAAGTCGGCGCGGATCTACGAACAGTACTTC.